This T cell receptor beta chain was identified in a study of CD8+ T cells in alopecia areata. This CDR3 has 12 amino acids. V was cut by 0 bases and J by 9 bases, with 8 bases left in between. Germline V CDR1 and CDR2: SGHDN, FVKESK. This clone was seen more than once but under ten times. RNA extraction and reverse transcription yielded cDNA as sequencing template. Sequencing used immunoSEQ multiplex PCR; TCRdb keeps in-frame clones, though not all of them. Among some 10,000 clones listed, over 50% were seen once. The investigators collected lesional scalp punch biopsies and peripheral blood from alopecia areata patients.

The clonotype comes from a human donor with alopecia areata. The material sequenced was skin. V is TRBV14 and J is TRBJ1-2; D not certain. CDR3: CASSQEWVRYTF. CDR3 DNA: TGTGCCAGCAGCCAAGAGTGGGTACGCTACACCTTC.